This entry is about one T cell receptor beta chain. The DNA is omitted, as the CDR3 cannot be located on it reliably, and the CDR3 follows TCRdb's listing. Profiling relied on immunoSEQ multiplex PCR, and the TCRdb table lists in-frame clones only, not all of them. The sample carries 30,000 to 40,000 clones, about 88% recorded once. This entry belongs to a study of T cell changes during pregnancy in multiple sclerosis. The germline CDR1 and CDR2 sequences are SGHDN and FVKESK. The CDR3 is 16 residues long, ends included. The material sequenced was CD8+ T cells from peripheral blood mononuclear cells, taken in the third trimester of pregnancy. This chain uses TRBV14 with TRBJ1-1. This receptor was identified in a female donor with multiple sclerosis, enrolled in a pregnancy study. CDR3 in amino acids: CASSQFGEGVLTEAFF.